Shown below are 21 T cell receptor beta chains from a single sample sequenced in a study of T cells in Graves' hyperthyroidism and ophthalmopathy. What was amplified from RNA transcripts were TCR beta CDR3 regions. Initially, a first-round RT-PCR of the TCR CDR3 employed the HTBI primer set. Each CDR3 protein is one row after TCRdb ran MiXCR on the multiplex PCR reads. The sample includes some 500,000 distinct CDR3 sequences, over 13% of them seen just once. Sequenced sample: blood. These receptors were obtained from a woman under 30 with Graves' hyperthyroidism.

This clonotype was recorded a few times. This chain links TRBV5-1 with TRBJ2-7; D perhaps matches TRBD2 (6 bases). Trimming took off 0 bases at V and 5 bases at J, with 9 bases between the two ends. CDR1 is SGHRS, CDR2 YFSETQ, per germline. This CDR3 spans 13 amino acids. The CDR3 DNA reads as TGCGCCAGCAGCTTGGATCGCGGGAACGAGCAGTACTTC. This codes for CASSLDRGNEQYF.

This clonotype was observed a few times. The chain links TRBV9 to TRBJ1-1; a weak D match, TRBD1 (5 bases). This CDR3 has 14 amino acids. Germline assignment: CDR1 SGDLS and CDR2 YYNGEE. The V gene lost 4 bases and the J gene lost 5 bases, with 15 bases spanning the gap. CDR3 bases: TGTGCCAGCAGCACCACAGGATTAGGGACTGAAGCTTTCTTT. Translating it yields CASSTTGLGTEAFF.

This clonotype was seen a few times. The rearrangement uses TRBV5-4 and TRBJ1-2, with TRBD1 matching 9 bases. The ends lost 5 bases at V and 7 bases at J; junction bases unmatched: 9. The CDR3 totals 14 residues. Germline values: CDR1 SGHNT, CDR2 YYREEE (reference sequence). CDR3 sequence reads: CASSFGQGRFGYTF. As DNA, the CDR3 is TGTGCCAGCAGTTTTGGACAGGGGCGATTTGGCTACACCTTC.

The table lists this clonotype with many counts. The gene calls are TRBV12-3 or TRBV12-4 and TRBJ1-5; D might be TRBD1 (5 bases). The CDR3 spans 12 residues. V was pared by 2 bases and J by 10 bases, with 9 bases between. The chain's CDR3 is CASSLQGDPQHF. In DNA form, the CDR3 reads TGTGCCAGCAGTTTACAGGGAGATCCCCAGCATTTT.

This clonotype has at least ten counts. The genes are TRBV20-1 and TRBJ2-6; D uncertain. The ends were cut back, 3 bases at V and 3 bases at J, with 6 bases in the middle. This CDR3 has 13 residues. The V gene's germline CDR1 is DFQATT and CDR2 SNEGSKA (reference sequence). The CDR3: CSARVRGANVLTF. In DNA form, the CDR3 reads TGCAGTGCTAGGGTTCGTGGGGCCAACGTCCTGACTTTC.

This clonotype was recorded many times. This chain uses TRBV12-3 or TRBV12-4 with TRBJ1-1, with TRBD1 matching 8 bases. The CDR3 spans 16 residues. The V and J ends lost 7 bases and 0 bases, in that order; junction bases with no gene match: 10. As DNA, the CDR3 is TGTGCCAGCATTGTGGGACAGGTGATTTTGAACACTGAAGCTTTCTTT. Translation: CASIVGQVILNTEAFF.

The CDR3 bases are TGCAGCGTTGAGGGCGGCCGGCGGGGCTACACCTTC. Its protein is CSVEGGRRGYTF. The chain joins TRBV29-1 to TRBJ1-2; D gene ambiguous. The germline V gene encodes CDR1 SQVTM and CDR2 ANQGSEA. Trimming pared 3 bases from V and 8 bases from J, leaving 13 bases between. The length of the CDR3 is 12 residues.

The J gene is TRBJ2-7, the V gene TRBV7-3, with D tentatively TRBD1 or TRBD2 (5 bases each). Germline V lookup: CDR1 SGHTA, CDR2 FQGTGA. V was shortened by 2 bases and J by 2 bases, with 10 bases between the two germline ends. The length of the CDR3 is 14 residues. CDR3 sequence reads: CASSLQGGPYEQYF. DNA for the CDR3: TGTGCCAGCAGCTTACAGGGCGGGCCCTACGAGCAGTACTTC.

This clonotype was seen ten or more times. V and J are TRBV7-8 and TRBJ2-7; 7 bases match TRBD2. CDR1 and CDR2 from the germline V gene are SGHVS and FQNEAQ. This CDR3 has 16 residues. V dropped 1 base and J dropped 5; count of bases not matched to a gene: 11. The CDR3 sequence is CASSLVAGVVQDEQYF. Here the CDR3 DNA reads TGTGCCAGCAGCTTAGTGGCGGGAGTGGTGCAAGACGAGCAGTACTTC.

J is TRBJ2-1 and V is TRBV7-3, with 8 positions matching TRBD2. Trimming took 5 bases from V and 4 from J; bases not matched to a gene: 4. The CDR3 sequence is 14 residues long. Germline CDR1 and CDR2: SGHTA and FQGTGA. CDR3 protein: CASSPGLVYNEQFF. The CDR3, as DNA: TGTGCCAGCAGCCCGGGACTAGTTTACAATGAGCAGTTCTTC.

The V and J genes are TRBV6-1 and TRBJ2-3; D ambiguous. Trimming stripped 4 bases from V and 2 bases from J, with 10 bases between. Germline V CDR1 and CDR2: MNHNS, SASEGT. The CDR3 has 14 amino acids. This CDR3 is CASSGIRNTDTQYF. CDR3 DNA: TGTGCCAGCAGTGGGATACGGAACACAGATACGCAGTATTTT.

This clonotype was observed a handful of times. The gene calls are TRBV7-3 and TRBJ2-5; D is perhaps TRBD2 (7 bases). Trimming removed 1 base at V and 4 bases at J, with 22 bases between. The CDR3 consists of 18 residues. Germline lookup yields CDR1 SGHTA and CDR2 FQGTGA. CDR3: CASSLMAPGLRGGETQYF. Here the CDR3 DNA reads TGTGCCAGCAGCTTAATGGCGCCGGGACTAAGGGGGGGAGAGACCCAGTACTTC.

This clonotype has more than one count but fewer than ten. The rearrangement uses TRBV20-1 and TRBJ2-7; 9 bases are shared with TRBD2. CDR1 and CDR2 from the germline V gene are DFQATT and SNEGSKA (reference sequence). J was trimmed by 0 bases and V by 3 bases; bases with no gene match: 9. This CDR3 is built from 16 residues. The CDR3 loop is CSASPSGLATSYEQYF. In DNA, the CDR3 is TGCAGTGCTAGCCCCAGTGGACTAGCGACCTCCTACGAGCAGTACTTC.

This clonotype was seen many times. V and J are TRBV6-1 and TRBJ2-7; either TRBD1 or TRBD2 may fit D (5 bases each). V lost 6 bases to trimming and J lost 1 base, with 13 bases between them. The CDR3 loop spans 14 amino acids. Germline V gives CDR1 MNHNS, CDR2 SASEGT. This CDR3 is CASSSRDASYEQYF. CDR3 DNA sequence: TGTGCCAGCAGCTCCCGGGACGCGTCCTACGAGCAGTACTTC.

The chain is built from TRBV27 and TRBJ1-5; tentatively, D is TRBD1 (6 bases). V lost 6 bases to trimming and J lost 5 bases, with 14 bases between them. The CDR3 is made up of 14 amino acids. Germline assignment: CDR1 MNHEY and CDR2 SMNVEV (reference sequence). The CDR3, as DNA: TGTGCCAGCAGGCAGGGGCGAGGGGATCAGCCCCAGCATTTT. It translates to CASRQGRGDQPQHF.

This clonotype was detected ten times or more. This rearrangement joins TRBV20-1 to TRBJ2-5; the D gene is possibly TRBD2 (6 bases). Trimming cost V 1 base and J 3 bases, with 15 bases left between them. The germline V gene has CDR1 DFQATT and CDR2 SNEGSKA (reference sequence). The CDR3 contains 15 residues. The CDR3 sequence: CSARGRGGTEETQYF. CDR3 nucleotide sequence: TGCAGTGCTAGAGGACGGGGAGGTACGGAAGAGACCCAGTACTTC.

This clonotype was counted only a few times. The CDR3 sequence is CASSVDGSGSYEQYF. In nucleotides, the CDR3 is TGTGCCAGCAGCGTAGACGGCTCGGGCTCCTACGAGCAGTACTTC. This chain links TRBV9 with TRBJ2-7; D unresolved. This CDR3 contains 15 residues. From germline, CDR1 is SGDLS and CDR2 YYNGEE. Trimming shortened V by 0 bases and J by 0 bases, and 10 bases separated the two germline ends.

This clonotype was detected many times. V is TRBV10-3 and J is TRBJ2-7; 9 nucleotides agree with TRBD2. In germline, CDR1 is ENHRY, CDR2 SYGVKD. V shed 6 bases, J shed 4 bases, and the junction held 7 bases outside the gene matches. CDR3 size: 14 residues. CDR3 residues: CAIREGLAGYEQYF. In DNA, the CDR3 is TGTGCCATCAGAGAGGGACTAGCCGGTTACGAGCAGTACTTC.

At least ten counts were recorded for this clonotype. The gene calls are TRBV10-3 and TRBJ1-1, with D unclear. The CDR3 is 13 amino acids. Trimming removed 6 bases from V and 4 bases from J, with 12 bases in between. Germline assignment: CDR1 ENHRY and CDR2 SYGVKD. The CDR3 region is CAISETFGTEAFF. CDR3 coding DNA: TGTGCCATCAGCGAGACCTTCGGCACTGAAGCTTTCTTT.

This chain links TRBV5-6 with TRBJ2-3; D is perhaps TRBD1 or TRBD2 (5 bases each). Trimming stripped 2 bases from V and 7 bases from J, with 14 bases between. The CDR3 is 14 amino acids. Per the germline V gene, CDR1 is SGHDT and CDR2 is YYEEEE. The CDR3 region has the DNA TGTGCCAGCAGCTTTGTTGGGGGTGGGTATACGCAGTATTTT. This translates into CASSFVGGGYTQYF.

This clonotype was seen at least ten times. The CDR3 region has the DNA TGTGCTAGTGGTCCGCCCCGGGGAAACACCGGGGAGCTGTTTTTT. As protein: CASGPPRGNTGELFF. This chain links TRBV12-5 with TRBJ2-2; D is possibly TRBD2 (5 bases). The V end lost 5 bases, the J end lost 2 bases, and 12 bases lay between the germline ends. Germline CDR1 is LGHNT and CDR2 is FRNRAP. CDR3 length: 15 amino acids.